Given below is one T cell receptor beta chain in context. This CDR3 comprises 14 residues. V was clipped by 4 bases and J by 1 base, with 11 bases between them. This specimen belongs to a study of identical twins. One entry per CDR3 protein, called by TCRdb with MiXCR from the 5' RACE reads. The repertoire consists of fewer than 550,000 distinct CDR3 sequences, with roughly 13% occurring once and the leading ten covering approximately 0.9%. In addition, the sample was reused for a study of yellow fever vaccine responses in identical twins.

The chain is built from TRBV12-3 or TRBV12-4 and TRBJ2-7, with D possibly TRBD2 on 5 matching bases. Sequenced: CD4+ T cells sorted from blood. This receptor was obtained from a woman in her late teens or twenties in good health. The CDR3 region is CASSYGKKSYEQYF. In nucleotides, the CDR3 is TGTGCCAGCAGTTACGGGAAGAAGTCCTACGAGCAGTACTTC.